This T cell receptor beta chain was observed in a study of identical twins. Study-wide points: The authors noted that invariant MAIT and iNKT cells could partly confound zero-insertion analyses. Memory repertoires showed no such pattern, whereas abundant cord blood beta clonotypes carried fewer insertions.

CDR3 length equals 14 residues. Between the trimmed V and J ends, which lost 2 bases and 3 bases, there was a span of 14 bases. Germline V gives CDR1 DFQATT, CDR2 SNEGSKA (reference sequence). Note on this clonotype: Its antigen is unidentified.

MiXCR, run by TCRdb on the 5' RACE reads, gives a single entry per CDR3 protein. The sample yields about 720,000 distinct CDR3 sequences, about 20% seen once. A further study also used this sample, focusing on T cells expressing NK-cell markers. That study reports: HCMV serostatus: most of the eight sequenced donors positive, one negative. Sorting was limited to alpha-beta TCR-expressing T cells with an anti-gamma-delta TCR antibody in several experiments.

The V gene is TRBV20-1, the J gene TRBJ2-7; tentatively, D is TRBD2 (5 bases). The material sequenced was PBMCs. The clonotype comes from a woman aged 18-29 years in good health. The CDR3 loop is CSARYTGVFYEQYF. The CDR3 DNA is TGCAGTGCTAGATATACCGGGGTATTCTACGAGCAGTACTTC.